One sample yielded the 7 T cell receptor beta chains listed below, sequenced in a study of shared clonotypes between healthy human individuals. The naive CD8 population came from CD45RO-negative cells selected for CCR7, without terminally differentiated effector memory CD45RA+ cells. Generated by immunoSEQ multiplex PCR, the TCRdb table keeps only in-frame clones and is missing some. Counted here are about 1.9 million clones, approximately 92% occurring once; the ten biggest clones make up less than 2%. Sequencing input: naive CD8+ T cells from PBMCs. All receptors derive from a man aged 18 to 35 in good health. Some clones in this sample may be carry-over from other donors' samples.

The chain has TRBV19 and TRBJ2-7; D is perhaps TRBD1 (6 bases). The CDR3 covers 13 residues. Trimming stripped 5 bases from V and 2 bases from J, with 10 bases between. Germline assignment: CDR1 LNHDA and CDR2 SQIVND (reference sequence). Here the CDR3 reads CASSDRPAYEQYF. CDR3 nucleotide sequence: TGTGCCAGTAGTGACAGGCCCGCCTACGAGCAGTACTTC.

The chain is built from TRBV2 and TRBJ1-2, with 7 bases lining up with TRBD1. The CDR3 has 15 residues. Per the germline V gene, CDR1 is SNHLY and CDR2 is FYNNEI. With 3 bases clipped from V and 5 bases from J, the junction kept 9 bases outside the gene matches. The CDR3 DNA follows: TGTGCCAGCAGTGATAATCCGACAGGGCGGTATGGCTACACCTTC. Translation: CASSDNPTGRYGYTF.

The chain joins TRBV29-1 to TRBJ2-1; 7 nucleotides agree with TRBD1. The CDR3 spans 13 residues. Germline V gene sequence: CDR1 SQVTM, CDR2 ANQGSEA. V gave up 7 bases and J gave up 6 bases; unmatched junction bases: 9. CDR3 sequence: CSGRTGLGNEQFF. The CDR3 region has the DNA TGCAGCGGCCGGACAGGTTTGGGCAATGAGCAGTTCTTC.

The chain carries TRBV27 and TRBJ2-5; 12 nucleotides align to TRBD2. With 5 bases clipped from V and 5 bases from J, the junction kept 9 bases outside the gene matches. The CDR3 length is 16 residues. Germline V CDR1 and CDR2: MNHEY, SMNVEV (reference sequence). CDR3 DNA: TGTGCCAGCAGTCCCCTCCTAGCGGGAGGGTCGGAGACCCAGTACTTC. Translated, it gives CASSPLLAGGSETQYF.

CDR3 in DNA: TGTGCCACTAAAAGGGGGACTAGCGGGACTTACAATGAGCAGTTCTTC. This translates into CATKRGTSGTYNEQFF. The J gene is TRBJ2-1, the V gene TRBV10-3, with 13 bases fitting TRBD2. J lost 4 bases, V lost 10 bases, and 10 bases had no gene match. Germline V lookup: CDR1 ENHRY, CDR2 SYGVKD. The CDR3 runs 16 residues.

Written as DNA, the CDR3 is TGCGCCACCAGCAGGGGTACGCAGTATTTT. Translation gives CATSRGTQYF. The chain is built from TRBV10-2 and TRBJ2-3, with D perhaps matching TRBD1 (6 bases). CDR1 is WSHSY, CDR2 SAAADI, per germline. The CDR3 totals 10 residues. Trimming removed 10 bases from V and 8 bases from J, with 10 bases in between.

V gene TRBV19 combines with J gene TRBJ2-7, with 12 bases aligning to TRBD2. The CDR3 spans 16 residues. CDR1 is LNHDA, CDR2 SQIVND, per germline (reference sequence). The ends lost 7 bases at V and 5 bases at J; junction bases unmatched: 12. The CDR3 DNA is TGTGCCAGTATTCCGAGACTAGCGGGGGATCCGGACGAGCAGTACTTC. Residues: CASIPRLAGDPDEQYF.